This TCR beta chain comes out of a study of control samples from healthy donors and cancer patients. With 0 bases removed from V and 0 bases from J, the gap between germline ends came to 9 bases. CDR1 and CDR2 from the germline V gene are MGHRA and YSYEKL. The CDR3 has 17 residues. The method was immunoSEQ multiplex PCR; TCRdb's version includes in-frame clones alone and lacks a portion of them. In the table there are about 130,000 clones, 88% of which are singletons. Material for sequencing was blood. The receptor was derived from a man in his forties or fifties in good health. The V call is TRBV4-1, the J call TRBJ1-6, with D unresolved. DNA for the CDR3: TGCGCCAGCAGCCAAGAGACAAAGAGCTCCTATAATTCACCCCTCCACTTT. Translating gives CASSQETKSSYNSPLHF.